Listed here is a single TCR beta chain. Its target is unknown. V trimming: 5 bases; J trimming: 3 bases; junction bases outside the gene matches: 9. Looked up from germline, CDR1 is GTSNPN and CDR2 is SVGIG (reference sequence). The CDR3 extends over 15 amino acids. With RNA at 10%, 30% or 50%, naive CD8 libraries came from around 18,000 to 910,000 sorted cells. This sample was taken from a study of molecular identifiers for immune sequencing clone quantification. Study-wide results and limits: Clones exceeding 20 RNA copies carried over 98% of effector molecules but under 1% of naive-cell molecules.

In TCRdb, the PCR reads were re-called with MiXCR into one record per CDR3 protein. The table has fewer than 350,000 distinct CDR3 sequences, roughly a fifth seen once. The chain combines TRBV30 with TRBJ2-1; 8 nucleotides match TRBD2. Source material: naive CD8+ T cells from blood, with Jurkat cell RNA spiked in. Documented subset: FACS-sorted CD8+CD4-CCR7+CD45RA+ naive T cells. The origin of this receptor is a human donor in good health. Some libraries in this study had Jurkat cell RNA spiked in. CDR3 coding DNA: TGTGCCTGGGGTAGCGGGGCGAGCTTCTACAATGAGCAGTTCTTC. This gives the protein CAWGSGASFYNEQFF.